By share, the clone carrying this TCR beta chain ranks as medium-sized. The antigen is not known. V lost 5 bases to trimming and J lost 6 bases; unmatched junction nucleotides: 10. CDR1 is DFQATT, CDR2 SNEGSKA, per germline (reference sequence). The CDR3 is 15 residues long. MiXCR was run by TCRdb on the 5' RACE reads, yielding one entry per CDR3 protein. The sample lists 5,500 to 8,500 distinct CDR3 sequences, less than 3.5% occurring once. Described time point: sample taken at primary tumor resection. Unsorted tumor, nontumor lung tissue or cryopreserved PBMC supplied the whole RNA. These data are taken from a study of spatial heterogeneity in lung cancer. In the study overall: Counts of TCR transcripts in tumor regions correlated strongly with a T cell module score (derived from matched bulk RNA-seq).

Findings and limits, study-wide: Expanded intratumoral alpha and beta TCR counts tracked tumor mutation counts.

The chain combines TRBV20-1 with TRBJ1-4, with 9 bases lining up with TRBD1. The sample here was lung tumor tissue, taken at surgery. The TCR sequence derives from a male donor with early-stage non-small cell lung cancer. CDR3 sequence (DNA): TGCAGTGCTCCAACAGGGGGCGCGGGGTATGAAAAACTGTTTTTT. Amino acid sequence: CSAPTGGAGYEKLFF.